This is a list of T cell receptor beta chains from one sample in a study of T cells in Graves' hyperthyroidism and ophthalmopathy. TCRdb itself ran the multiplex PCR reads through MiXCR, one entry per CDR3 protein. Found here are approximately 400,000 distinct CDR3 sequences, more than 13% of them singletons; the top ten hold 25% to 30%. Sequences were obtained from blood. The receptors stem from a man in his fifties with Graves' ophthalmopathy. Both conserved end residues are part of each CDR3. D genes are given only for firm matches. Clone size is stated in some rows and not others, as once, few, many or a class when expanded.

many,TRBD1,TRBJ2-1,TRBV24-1,TGTGCCACCAGTTGGGGGACAGGGAGGTCCAATGAGCAGTTCTTC,CATSWGTGRSNEQFF
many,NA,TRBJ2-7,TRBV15,TGTGCCACCAGCAGCCGACCGGCCTACGAGCAGTACTTC,CATSSRPAYEQYF
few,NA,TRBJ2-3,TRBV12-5,TGTGCTAGTGGCCACCGGGACTCGCAGTATTTT,CASGHRDSQYF
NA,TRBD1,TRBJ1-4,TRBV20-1,TGCAGTGCGGACGGGACAGGCGGGGATGAAAAACTGTTTTTT,CSADGTGGDEKLFF
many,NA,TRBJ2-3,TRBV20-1,TGCAGTGCTAGTATTGCAGATACGCAGTATTTT,CSASIADTQYF
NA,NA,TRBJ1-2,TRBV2,TGTGCCAGCAGTGCGCCAGGAAAAAGCGGTGGCTACACCTTC,CASSAPGKSGGYTF
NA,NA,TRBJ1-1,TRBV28,TGTGCCAGCAGCCCTGGGGGGGGGGGAGGGAAGACTAACACTGAAGCTTTCTTT,CASSPGGGGGKTNTEAFF
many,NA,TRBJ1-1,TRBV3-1,TGTGCCAGCAGCCGGGCCAGGGGAGGCACTGAAGCTTTCTTT,CASSRARGGTEAFF
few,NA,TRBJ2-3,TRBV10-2,TGCGCCAGCAGTGGGGGAGGCTCCACAGATACGCAGTATTTT,CASSGGGSTDTQYF
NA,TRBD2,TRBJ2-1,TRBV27,TGTGCCAGCAGTTTAGGGAGTGGGAGGGTCTCCTACAATGAGCAGTTCTTC,CASSLGSGRVSYNEQFF
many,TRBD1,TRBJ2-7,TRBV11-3,TGTGCCAGCAGCGAGGGGGCTCTCGAGCAGTACTTC,CASSEGALEQYF
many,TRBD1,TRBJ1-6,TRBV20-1,TGCAGTGGCCGACGGGACAGGGGGCTGTATAATTCACCCCTCCACTTT,CSGRRDRGLYNSPLHF
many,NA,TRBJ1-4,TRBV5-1,TGCGCCAGCAGCCCGATGGGGGGACGGAAGAATGAAAAACTGTTTTTT,CASSPMGGRKNEKLFF
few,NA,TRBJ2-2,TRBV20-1,TGCAGTGCTCCCAGCATGCGAAGGACCGGGGAGCTGTTTTTT,CSAPSMRRTGELFF
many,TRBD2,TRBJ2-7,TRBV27,TGTGCCAGCGGGAATTTAGCGGGAGATCGGCTCGAGCAGTACTTC,CASGNLAGDRLEQYF
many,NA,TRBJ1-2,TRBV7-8,TGTGCCAGCAGCTTAGGGAACGATCGCTATGGCTACACCTTC,CASSLGNDRYGYTF
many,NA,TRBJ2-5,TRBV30,TGTGCCTGGAGTGTACTGGCTTCGGAGACCCAGTACTTC,CAWSVLASETQYF
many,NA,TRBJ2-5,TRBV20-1,TGCAGTGCTAACCCCGGGCTTTGGGAGACCCAGTACTTC,CSANPGLWETQYF
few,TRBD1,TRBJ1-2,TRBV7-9,TGTGCCAGCAGCAGGACCACACCGGGACAGGGGTTTCGGGGCTACACCTTC,CASSRTTPGQGFRGYTF